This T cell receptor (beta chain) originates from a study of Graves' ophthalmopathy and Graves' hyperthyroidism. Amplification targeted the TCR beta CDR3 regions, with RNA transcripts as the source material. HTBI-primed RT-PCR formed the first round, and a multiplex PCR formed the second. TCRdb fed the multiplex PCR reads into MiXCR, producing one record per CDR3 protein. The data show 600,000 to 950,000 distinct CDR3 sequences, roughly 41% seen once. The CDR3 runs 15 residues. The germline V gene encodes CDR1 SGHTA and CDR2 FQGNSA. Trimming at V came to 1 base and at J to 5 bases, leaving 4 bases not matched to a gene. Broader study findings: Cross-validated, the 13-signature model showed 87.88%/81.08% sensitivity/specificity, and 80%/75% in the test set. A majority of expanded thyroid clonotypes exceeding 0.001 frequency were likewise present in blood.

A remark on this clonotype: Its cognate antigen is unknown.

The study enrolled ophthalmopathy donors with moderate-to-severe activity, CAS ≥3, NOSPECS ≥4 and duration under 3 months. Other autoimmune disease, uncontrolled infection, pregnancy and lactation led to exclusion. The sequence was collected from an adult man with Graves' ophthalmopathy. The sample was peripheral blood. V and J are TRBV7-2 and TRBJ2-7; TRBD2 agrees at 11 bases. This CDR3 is CASSLEGTSGHEQYF. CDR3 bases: TGTGCCAGCAGCTTAGAAGGGACTAGCGGCCACGAGCAGTACTTC.